This T cell receptor beta chain is from a study of blood T cell repertoires in COVID-19. Turning to the study itself: Researchers got acute and convalescent COVID-19 samples from the United States, Italy and Spain. PBMCs, B-cell-depleted T cells, or T cells provided the cDNA or gDNA that made up the material.

This CDR3 comprises 15 residues. Between the trimmed V and J ends, which lost 5 bases and 11 bases, there was a span of 24 bases. The V gene's germline CDR1 is LGHNT and CDR2 FRNRAP. Per the original methods: From reference gene primer amplification, estimates of nucleated cell counts were derived. TCRdb's table, derived via immunoSEQ multiplex PCR, lists solely in-frame clones and lacks some. V, J and clone size are taken as reported in that table, and D and trimming were inferred from the DNA itself. The profile shows 300,000 to 500,000 clones, approximately 85% of them singletons. Adults between roughly 18 and 95 years of age took part from more than 20 US areas.

This TCR derives from a woman aged 40-49 years with acute COVID-19. The material sequenced was PBMCs or T cells enriched from blood (not recorded which). The V and J genes are TRBV12-5 and TRBJ1-2; D ambiguous. In nucleotides, the CDR3 is TGTGCTAGTGGTCTAGGACTCCCCCCGTTCTTAGGTTACACCTTC. This gives the protein CASGLGLPPFLGYTF.